The sequence of this T cell receptor (beta chain) was determined in a study of identifying expanded T cells in peripheral blood. Broader study findings: Roughly 1.2 clones differed between technical replicates, versus approximately 16 and 19 over time. Across healthy donors, higher total template counts meant significantly greater approximately 2-week count variance.

V dropped 4 bases and J dropped 5 bases, with 6 bases sitting between them. The CDR3 sequence is 12 residues long. The germline V gene encodes CDR1 MNHNY and CDR2 SVGAGI (reference sequence). Produced via immunoSEQ multiplex PCR; TCRdb's table is partial and in-frame only. Of over 45,000 clones in the sample, approximately 83% are singletons; the top ten hold about 15%. On this clone itself: Antigen specificity is unknown.

Healthy donors had no documented immune events, such as infections, while sampled. The sample was blood. The sequence was obtained from a person between 18 and 75 years old in good health. The chain is built from TRBV6-6 and TRBJ2-1, with unresolved D. CDR3 sequence (DNA): TGTGCCAGCAGTTCCCGCAACAATGAGCAGTTCTTC. Protein: CASSSRNNEQFF.